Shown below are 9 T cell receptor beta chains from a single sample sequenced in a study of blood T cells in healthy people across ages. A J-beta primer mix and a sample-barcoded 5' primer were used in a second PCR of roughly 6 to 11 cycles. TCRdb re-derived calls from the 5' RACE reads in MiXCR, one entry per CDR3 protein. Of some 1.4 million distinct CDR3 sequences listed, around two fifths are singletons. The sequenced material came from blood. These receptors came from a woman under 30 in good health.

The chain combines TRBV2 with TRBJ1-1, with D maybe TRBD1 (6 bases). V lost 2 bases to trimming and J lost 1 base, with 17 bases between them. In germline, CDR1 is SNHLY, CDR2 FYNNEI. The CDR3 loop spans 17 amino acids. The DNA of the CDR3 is TGTGCCAGCAGTGAATACCCGCAGGGGACCACGAACACTGAAGCTTTCTTT. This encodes CASSEYPQGTTNTEAFF.

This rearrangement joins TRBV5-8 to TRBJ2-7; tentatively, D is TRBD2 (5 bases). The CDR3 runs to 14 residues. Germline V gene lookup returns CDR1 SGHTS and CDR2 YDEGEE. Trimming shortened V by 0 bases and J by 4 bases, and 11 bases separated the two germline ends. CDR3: CASSLGGFAYEQYF. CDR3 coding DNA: TGTGCCAGCAGCTTGGGAGGGTTCGCTTACGAGCAGTACTTC.

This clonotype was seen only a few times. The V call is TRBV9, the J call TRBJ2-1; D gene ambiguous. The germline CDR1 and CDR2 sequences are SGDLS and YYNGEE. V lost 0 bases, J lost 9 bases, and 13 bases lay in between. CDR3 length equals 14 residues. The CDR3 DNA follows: TGTGCCAGCAGCGTAGACCCTCTCGACCGTGAGCAGTTCTTC. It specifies CASSVDPLDREQFF.

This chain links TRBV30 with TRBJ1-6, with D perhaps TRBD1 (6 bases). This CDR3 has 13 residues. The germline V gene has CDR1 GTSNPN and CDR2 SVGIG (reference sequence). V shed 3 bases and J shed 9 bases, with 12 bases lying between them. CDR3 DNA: TGTGCCTGGAGGGGGGGGCATGTTTCACCCCTCCACTTT. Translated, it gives CAWRGGHVSPLHF.

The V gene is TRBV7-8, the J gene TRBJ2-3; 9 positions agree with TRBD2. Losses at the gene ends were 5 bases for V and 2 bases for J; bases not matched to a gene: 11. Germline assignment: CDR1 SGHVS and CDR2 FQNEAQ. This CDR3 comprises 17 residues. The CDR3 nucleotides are TGTGCCAGCAGCCACTTACTCCTAGCGGGGCCCACAGATACGCAGTATTTT. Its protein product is CASSHLLLAGPTDTQYF. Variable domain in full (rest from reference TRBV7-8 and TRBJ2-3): GAGVSQSPRYKVAKRGQDVALRCDPISGHVSLFWYQQALGQGPEFLTYFQNEAQLDKSGLPSDRFFAERPEGSVSTLKIQRTQQEDSAVYLCASSHLLLAGPTDTQYFGPGTRLTVL.

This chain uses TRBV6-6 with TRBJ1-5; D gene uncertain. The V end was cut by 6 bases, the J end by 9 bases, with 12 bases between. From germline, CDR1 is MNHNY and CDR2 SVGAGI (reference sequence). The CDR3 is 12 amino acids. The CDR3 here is CASRRDTSPQHF. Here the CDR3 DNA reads TGTGCCAGCAGACGCGACACCTCGCCCCAGCATTTT.

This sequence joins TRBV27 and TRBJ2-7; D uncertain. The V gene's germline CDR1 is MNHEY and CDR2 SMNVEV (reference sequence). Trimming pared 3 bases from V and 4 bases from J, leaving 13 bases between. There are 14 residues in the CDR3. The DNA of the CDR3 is TGTGCCAGCAGTTTCAAGCCGATTTTATACGAGCAGTACTTC. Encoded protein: CASSFKPILYEQYF.

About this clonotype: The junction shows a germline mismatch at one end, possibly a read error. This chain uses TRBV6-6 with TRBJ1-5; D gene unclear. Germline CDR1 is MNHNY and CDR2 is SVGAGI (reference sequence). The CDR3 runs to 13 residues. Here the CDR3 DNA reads TGTGCCAGCAGTGACTCTTACTCCCAGCCCCAGCATTTT. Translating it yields CASSDSYSQPQHF.

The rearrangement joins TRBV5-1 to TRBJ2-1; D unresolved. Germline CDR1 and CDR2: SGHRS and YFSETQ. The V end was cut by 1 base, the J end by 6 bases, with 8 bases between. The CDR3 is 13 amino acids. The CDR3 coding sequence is TGCGCCAGCAGCTTGTACCAGACCAATGAGCAGTTCTTC. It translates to CASSLYQTNEQFF.